This T cell receptor beta chain was recovered during a study of naive CD8 T cells in extremely preterm neonates. Profiling relied on immunoSEQ multiplex PCR, and the TCRdb table lists in-frame clones only, not all of them. Here the sample spans about 910 clones, roughly 97% being singletons. V shed 0 bases and J shed 2 bases, with 1 base lying between them. This CDR3 has 12 residues. Germline V gene data show CDR1 as MGHRA and CDR2 as YSYEKL. Study observations and caveats: Preterm neonate repertoires were significantly less rich by iChao1 than others. Preterm CDR3s were shorter than older groups', with fewer N additions and less trimming. Term neonates approximately 0.4%, young children 0.025% to 0.03%, adults roughly 0.0095%; preterm neonates shared approximately 2.5%.

Extremely preterm births at roughly 23-27 weeks of gestation supplied the samples. Live Annexin V-negative naive CD3+CD8+CD45RA+CCR7+ T cells were sorted. Each sample had roughly 18,000–110,000 sorted naive CD8+ T cells. About this clone: The antigen is not known.

The TCR was taken from a girl who was born preterm. The rearrangement links TRBV4-1 to TRBJ1-2; D call uncertain. Sample: naive CD8+ T cells from cord blood. The CDR3 sequence is CASSQDNYGYTF. In DNA, the CDR3 is TGCGCCAGCAGCCAAGACAACTATGGCTACACCTTC.